This T cell receptor beta chain was sequenced during a study of shared clonotypes between healthy human individuals. This clone was observed once. Naive CD8 cells, CD45RO-negative and positively selected for CCR7, excluded terminally differentiated effector memory CD45RA+ cells. In the sorted-subset replicate PCRs, 200 ng DNA, 25,000 to 30,000 T cell genomes, was used. The repertoire was sequenced with immunoSEQ multiplex PCR; TCRdb's copy has only in-frame clones and lacks some. Of hundreds of thousands of clones in the sample, 90% to 97% were seen once. This CDR3 is built from 14 residues. Between the trimmed V and J ends, which lost 11 bases and 1 base, there was a span of 17 bases. Germline CDR1 and CDR2: MDHEN and SYDVKM.

Sequenced sample: naive CD8+ T cells sorted from blood. The source is a young woman in good health. The chain carries TRBV28 and TRBJ1-1, with D perhaps matching TRBD1 (5 bases). CDR3: CASIPIQGNTEAFF. The DNA for the CDR3 is TGTGCCTCAATACCCATTCAGGGGAACACTGAAGCTTTCTTT.